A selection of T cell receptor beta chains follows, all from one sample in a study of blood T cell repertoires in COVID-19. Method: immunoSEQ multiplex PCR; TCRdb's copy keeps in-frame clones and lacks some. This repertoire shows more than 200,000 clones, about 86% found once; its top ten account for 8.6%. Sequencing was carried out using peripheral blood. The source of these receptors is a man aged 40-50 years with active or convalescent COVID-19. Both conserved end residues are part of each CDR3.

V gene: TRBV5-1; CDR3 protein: CASRPTDDSNQPQHF
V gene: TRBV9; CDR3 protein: CASSVGLDSYIYGYTF
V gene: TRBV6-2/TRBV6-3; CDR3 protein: CASSYGDRGTYEQYF
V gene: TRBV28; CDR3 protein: CASSIPGVIQPQHF
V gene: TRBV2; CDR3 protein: CASTFFGEQFF
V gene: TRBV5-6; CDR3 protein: CASAEVIDSLYGYTF
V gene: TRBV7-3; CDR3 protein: CASSPHPGSEQYF
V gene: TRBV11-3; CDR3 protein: CASSLAGGDTDTQYF
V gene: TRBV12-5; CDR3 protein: CASGLIGRGIAFF
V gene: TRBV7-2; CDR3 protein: CASSLSDSWAYEQYF
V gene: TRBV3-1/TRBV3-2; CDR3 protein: CASSQDAGLNSPLHF
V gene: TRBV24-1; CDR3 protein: CATSTRQGDGTDTQYF
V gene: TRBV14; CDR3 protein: CASSPLAGGRTTGELFF
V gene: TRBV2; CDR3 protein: CASRSGYGGGLEKLFF
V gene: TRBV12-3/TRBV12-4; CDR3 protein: CASSPLTGRGYTF
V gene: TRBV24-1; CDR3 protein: CATSDWTGTGTYNEQFF
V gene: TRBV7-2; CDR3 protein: CASSLASTGELFF
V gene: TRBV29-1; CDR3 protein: CSVEDVTGGYYGYTF
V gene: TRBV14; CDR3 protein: CASNSREDSGRGGKLFF
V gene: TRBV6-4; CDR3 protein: CASSPSQGVSGGYTF
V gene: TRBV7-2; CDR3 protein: CASSPSGTGGYEQYF
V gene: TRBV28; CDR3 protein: CASSTQGRVDGYTF
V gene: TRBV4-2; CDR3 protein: CASSQDRVGNTIYF
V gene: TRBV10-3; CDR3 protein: CASIGGGRGTGELFF
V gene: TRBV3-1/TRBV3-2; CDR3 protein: CASSLPGLSYEQYF
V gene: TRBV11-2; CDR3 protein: CASSFGGAHTDTQYF
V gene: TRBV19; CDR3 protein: CASTSRLGRGNSNQPQHF
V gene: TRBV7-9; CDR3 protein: CASSSPPDEWSYEQYF
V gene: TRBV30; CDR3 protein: CAWGWATEAFF
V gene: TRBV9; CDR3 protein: CASSVGRGGTANNSPLHF
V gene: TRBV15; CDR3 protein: CATSTPGQGVYEQYF
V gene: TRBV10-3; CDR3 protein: CAISGQSYEQYF
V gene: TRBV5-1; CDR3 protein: CASSTGTANTEAFF
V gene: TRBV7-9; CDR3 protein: CASSAGPGHYTDTQYF
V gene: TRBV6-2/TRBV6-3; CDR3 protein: CASSYHYEQYF
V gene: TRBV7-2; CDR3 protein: CASSLYSPGELFF
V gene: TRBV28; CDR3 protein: CASSTDRATPYSNQPQHF
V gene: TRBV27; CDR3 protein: CASSFRGGSRTGELFF
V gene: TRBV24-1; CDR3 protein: CATSDPDRAEAFF
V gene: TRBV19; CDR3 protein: CASSIGESGEKLFF
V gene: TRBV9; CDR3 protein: CASSAVRGSSYNEQFF
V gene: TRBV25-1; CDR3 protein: CASSGAGLGYEQYF
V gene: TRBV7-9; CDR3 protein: CASSLVRSRQTIYEQYF
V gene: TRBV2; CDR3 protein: CASRNRQGTGEKLFF
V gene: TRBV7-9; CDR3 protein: CASRGRQNSPLHF
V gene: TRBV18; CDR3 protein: CASSPTGLNTEAFF